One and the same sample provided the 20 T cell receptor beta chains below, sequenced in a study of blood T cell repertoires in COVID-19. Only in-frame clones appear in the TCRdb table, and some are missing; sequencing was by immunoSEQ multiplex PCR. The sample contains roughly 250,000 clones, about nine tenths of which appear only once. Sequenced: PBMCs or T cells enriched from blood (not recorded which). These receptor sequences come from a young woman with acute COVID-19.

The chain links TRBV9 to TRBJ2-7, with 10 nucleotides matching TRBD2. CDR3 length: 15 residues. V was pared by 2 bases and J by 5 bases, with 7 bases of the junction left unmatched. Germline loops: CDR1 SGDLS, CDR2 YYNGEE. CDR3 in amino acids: CASSVDSGRSDEQYF. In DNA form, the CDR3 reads TGTGCCAGCAGCGTCGATAGCGGGAGGTCGGACGAGCAGTACTTC.

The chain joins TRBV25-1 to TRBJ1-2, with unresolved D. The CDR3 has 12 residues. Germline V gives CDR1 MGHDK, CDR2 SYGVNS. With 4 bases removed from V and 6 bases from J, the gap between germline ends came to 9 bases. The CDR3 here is CASSVLPNGYTF. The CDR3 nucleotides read TGTGCCAGCAGTGTACTCCCCAATGGCTACACCTTC.

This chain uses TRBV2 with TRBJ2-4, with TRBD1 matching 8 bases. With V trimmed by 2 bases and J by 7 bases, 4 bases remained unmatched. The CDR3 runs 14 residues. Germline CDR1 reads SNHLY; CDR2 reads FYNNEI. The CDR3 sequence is CASSERQGINIQYF. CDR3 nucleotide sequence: TGTGCCAGCAGTGAAAGACAGGGGATCAACATTCAGTACTTC. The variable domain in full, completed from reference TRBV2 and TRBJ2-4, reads EPEVTQTPSHQVTQMGQEVILRCVPISNHLYFYWYRQILGQKVEFLVSFYNNEISEKSEIFDDQFSVERPDGSNFTLKIRSTKLEDSAMYFCASSERQGINIQYFGAGTRLSVL.

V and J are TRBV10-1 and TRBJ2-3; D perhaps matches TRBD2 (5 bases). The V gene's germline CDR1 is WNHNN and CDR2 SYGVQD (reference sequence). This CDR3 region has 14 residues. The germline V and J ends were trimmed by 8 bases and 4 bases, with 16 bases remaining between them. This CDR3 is CASREGPGADTQYF. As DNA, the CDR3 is TGCGCCAGCCGGGAAGGGCCCGGGGCAGATACGCAGTATTTT.

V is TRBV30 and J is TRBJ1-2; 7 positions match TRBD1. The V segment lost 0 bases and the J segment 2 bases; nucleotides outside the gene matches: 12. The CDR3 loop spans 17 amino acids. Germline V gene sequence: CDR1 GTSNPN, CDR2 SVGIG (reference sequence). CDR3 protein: CAWSVGGQPLRNYGYTF. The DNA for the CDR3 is TGTGCCTGGAGTGTAGGGGGACAGCCTCTGAGGAACTATGGCTACACCTTC.

CDR3 in DNA: TGTGCCAGCAGTATGACTAGCGGGGGCGTGGAGACCCAGTACTTC. Translated, it gives CASSMTSGGVETQYF. V gene TRBV6-5 combines with J gene TRBJ2-5; 12 bases match TRBD2. This CDR3 contains 15 residues. Germline trimming cut 5 bases from V and 5 bases from J; bases unmatched to any gene: 6. Germline CDR1 and CDR2: MNHEY and SVGAGI.

The CDR3 loop is CASSVSGKETQYF. In nucleotides, the CDR3 is TGTGCCAGCAGCGTAAGCGGCAAAGAGACCCAGTACTTC. The gene calls are TRBV9 and TRBJ2-5, with a tentative D call TRBD2 (5 bases). The ends were cut back, 1 base at V and 3 bases at J, with 7 bases in the middle. CDR3 length equals 13 residues. The germline V gene encodes CDR1 SGDLS and CDR2 YYNGEE.

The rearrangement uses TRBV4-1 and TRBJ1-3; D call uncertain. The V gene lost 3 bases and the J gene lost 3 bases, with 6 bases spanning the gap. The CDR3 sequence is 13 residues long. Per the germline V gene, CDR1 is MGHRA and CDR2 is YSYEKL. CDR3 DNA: TGCGCCAGCAGCCAGGGCGATGGAAACACCATATATTTT. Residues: CASSQGDGNTIYF.

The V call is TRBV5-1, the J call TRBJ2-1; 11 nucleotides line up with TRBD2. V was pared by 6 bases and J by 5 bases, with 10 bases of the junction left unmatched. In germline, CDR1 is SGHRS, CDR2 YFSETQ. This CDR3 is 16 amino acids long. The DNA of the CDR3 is TGCGCCAGCACCAAACTAGCGGGAGATAGGGACAATGAGCAGTTCTTC. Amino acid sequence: CASTKLAGDRDNEQFF.

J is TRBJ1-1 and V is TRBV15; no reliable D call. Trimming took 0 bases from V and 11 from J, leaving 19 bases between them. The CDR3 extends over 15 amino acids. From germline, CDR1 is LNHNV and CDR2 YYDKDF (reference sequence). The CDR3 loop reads CATSRDNGGDRRAFF. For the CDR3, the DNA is TGTGCCACCAGCAGAGATAACGGCGGAGATCGTCGGGCTTTCTTT.

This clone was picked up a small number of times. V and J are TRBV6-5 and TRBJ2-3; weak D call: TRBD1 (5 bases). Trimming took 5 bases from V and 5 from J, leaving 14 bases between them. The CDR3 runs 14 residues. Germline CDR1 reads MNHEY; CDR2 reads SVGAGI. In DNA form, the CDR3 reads TGTGCCAGCAGTCAGGGATCCTCCCGAGATACGCAGTATTTT. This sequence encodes CASSQGSSRDTQYF.

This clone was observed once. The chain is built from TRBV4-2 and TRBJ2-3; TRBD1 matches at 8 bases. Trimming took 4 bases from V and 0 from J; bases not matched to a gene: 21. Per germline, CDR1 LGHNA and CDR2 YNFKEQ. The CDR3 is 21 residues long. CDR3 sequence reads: CASSRIQGQALSPTSTDTQYF. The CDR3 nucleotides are TGTGCCAGCAGCCGGATCCAGGGACAGGCACTATCGCCGACTAGCACAGATACGCAGTATTTT.

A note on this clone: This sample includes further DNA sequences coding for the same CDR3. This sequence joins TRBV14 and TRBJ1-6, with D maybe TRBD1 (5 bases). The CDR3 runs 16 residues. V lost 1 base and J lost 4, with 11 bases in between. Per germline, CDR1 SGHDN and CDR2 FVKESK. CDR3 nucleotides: TGTGCCAGCAGCCAAGTCCAGGGAAGGTATAATTCACCCCTCCACTTT. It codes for CASSQVQGRYNSPLHF.

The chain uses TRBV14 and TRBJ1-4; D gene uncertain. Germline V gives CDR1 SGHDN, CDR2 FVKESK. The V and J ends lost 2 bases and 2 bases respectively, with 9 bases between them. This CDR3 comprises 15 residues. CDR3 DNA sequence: TGTGCCAGCAGCCAACTCGGGGATACTAATGAAAAACTGTTTTTT. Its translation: CASSQLGDTNEKLFF.

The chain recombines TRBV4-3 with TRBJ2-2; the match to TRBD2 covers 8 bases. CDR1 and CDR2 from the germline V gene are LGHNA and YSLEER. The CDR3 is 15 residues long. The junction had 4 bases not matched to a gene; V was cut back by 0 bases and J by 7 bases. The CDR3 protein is CASSQEGSGGGELFF. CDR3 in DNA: TGCGCCAGCAGCCAAGAAGGGAGCGGGGGCGGGGAGCTGTTTTTT.

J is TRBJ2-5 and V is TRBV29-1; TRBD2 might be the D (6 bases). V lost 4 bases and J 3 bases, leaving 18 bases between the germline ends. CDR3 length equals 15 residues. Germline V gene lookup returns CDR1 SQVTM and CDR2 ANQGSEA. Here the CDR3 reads CSVGLSQAGKETQYF. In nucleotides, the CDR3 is TGCAGCGTTGGCCTCTCCCAGGCGGGAAAAGAGACCCAGTACTTC.

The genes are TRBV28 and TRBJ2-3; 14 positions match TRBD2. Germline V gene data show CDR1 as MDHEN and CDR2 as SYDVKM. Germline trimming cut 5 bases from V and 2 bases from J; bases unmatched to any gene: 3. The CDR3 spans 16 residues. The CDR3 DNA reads TGTGCCAGCAGTCAGACTAGCGGGGGGGCCACAGATACGCAGTATTTT. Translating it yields CASSQTSGGATDTQYF.

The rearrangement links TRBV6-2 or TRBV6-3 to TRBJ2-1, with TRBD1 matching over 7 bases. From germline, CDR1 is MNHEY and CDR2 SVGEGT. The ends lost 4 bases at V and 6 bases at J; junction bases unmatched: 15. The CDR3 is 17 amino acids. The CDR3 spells CASSSLRQGSRRNEQFF. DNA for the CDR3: TGTGCCAGCAGTTCTCTTCGACAGGGCTCTAGGCGCAATGAGCAGTTCTTC.

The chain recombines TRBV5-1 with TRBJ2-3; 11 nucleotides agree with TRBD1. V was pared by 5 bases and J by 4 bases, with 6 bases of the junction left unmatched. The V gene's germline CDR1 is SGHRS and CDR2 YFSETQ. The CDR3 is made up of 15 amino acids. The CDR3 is CASSTGTGGSDTQYF. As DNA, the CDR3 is TGCGCCAGCAGTACCGGGACAGGGGGATCAGATACGCAGTATTTT.

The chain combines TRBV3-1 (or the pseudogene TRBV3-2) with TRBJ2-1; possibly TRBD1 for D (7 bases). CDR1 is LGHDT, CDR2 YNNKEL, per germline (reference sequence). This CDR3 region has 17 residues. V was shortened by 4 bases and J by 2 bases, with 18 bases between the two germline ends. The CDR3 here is CASSPEGRDRAYNEQFF. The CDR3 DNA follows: TGTGCCAGCAGCCCGGAGGGCCGGGACAGAGCCTACAATGAGCAGTTCTTC.